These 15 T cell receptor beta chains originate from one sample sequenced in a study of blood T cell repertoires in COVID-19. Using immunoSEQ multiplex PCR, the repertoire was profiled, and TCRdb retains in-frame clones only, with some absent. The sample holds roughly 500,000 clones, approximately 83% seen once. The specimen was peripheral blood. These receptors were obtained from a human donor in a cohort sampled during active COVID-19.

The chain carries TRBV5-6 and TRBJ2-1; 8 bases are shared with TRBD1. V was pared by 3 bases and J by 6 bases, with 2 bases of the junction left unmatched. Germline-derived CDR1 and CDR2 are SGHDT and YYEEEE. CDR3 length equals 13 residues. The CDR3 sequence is CASSSDRVNEQFF. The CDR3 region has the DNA TGTGCCAGCAGCTCGGACAGGGTCAATGAGCAGTTCTTC. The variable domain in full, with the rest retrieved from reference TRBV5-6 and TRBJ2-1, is DAGVTQSPTHLIKTRGQQVTLRCSPKSGHDTVSWYQQALGQGPQFIFQYYEEEERQRGNFPDRFSGHQFPNYSSELNVNALLLGDSALYLCASSSDRVNEQFFGPGTRLTVL.

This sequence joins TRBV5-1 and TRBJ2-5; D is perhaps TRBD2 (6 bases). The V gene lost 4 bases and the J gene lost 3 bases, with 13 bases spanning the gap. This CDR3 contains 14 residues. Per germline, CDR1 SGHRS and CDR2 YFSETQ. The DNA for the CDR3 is TGCGCCAGCAGCGCCACGACTAGGGAAGAGACCCAGTACTTC. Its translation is CASSATTREETQYF.

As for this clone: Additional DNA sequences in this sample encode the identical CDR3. The CDR3 DNA reads TGTGCCAGCAGTGTTGACAGGGGTAACACTGAAGCTTTCTTT. Its translation: CASSVDRGNTEAFF. The gene calls are TRBV2 and TRBJ1-1; 8 nucleotides line up with TRBD1. V was pared by 4 bases and J by 2 bases, with 3 bases of the junction left unmatched. The germline V gene encodes CDR1 SNHLY and CDR2 FYNNEI. CDR3 length: 14 amino acids.

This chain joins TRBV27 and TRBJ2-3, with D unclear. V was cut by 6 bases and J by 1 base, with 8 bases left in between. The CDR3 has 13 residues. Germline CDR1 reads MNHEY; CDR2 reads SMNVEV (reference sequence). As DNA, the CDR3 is TGTGCCAGCAGGCTATTCGGCACAGATACGCAGTATTTT. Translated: CASRLFGTDTQYF.

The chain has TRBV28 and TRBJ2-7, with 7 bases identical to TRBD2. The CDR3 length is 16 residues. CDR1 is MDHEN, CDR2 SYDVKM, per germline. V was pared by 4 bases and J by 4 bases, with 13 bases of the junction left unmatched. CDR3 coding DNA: TGTGCCAGCAGTTCCCTTCTCCCCAACGGGAGGTACGAGCAGTACTTC. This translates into CASSSLLPNGRYEQYF. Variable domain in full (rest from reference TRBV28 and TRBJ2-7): DVKVTQSSRYLVKRTGEKVFLECVQDMDHENMFWYRQDPGLGLRLIYFSYDVKMKEKGDIPEGYSVSREKKERFSLILESASTNQTSMYLCASSSLLPNGRYEQYFGPGTRLTVT.

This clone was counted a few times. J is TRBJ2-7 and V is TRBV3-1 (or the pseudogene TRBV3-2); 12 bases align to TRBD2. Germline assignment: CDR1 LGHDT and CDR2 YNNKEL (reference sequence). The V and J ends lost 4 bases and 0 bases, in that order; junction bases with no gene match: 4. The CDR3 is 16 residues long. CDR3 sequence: CASSLGLAGTSYEQYF. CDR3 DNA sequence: TGTGCCAGCAGCCTAGGACTAGCGGGAACCTCCTACGAGCAGTACTTC.

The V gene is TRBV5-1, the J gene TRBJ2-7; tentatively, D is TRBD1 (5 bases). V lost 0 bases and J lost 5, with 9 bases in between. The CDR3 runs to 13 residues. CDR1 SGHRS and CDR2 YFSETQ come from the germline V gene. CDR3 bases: TGCGCCAGCAGCTTGGTCACAGGCAACGAGCAGTACTTC. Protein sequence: CASSLVTGNEQYF. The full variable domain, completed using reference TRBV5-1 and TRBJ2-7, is KAGVTQTPRYLIKTRGQQVTLSCSPISGHRSVSWYQQTPGQGLQFLFEYFSETQRNKGNFPGRFSGRQFSNSRSEMNVSTLELGDSALYLCASSLVTGNEQYFGPGTRLTVT.

The CDR3 protein is CATSREWGGNQPQHF. The CDR3 bases are TGTGCCACCAGCAGAGAGTGGGGGGGGAATCAGCCCCAGCATTTT. This chain connects TRBV15 to TRBJ1-5, with D perhaps TRBD1 (5 bases). This CDR3 region has 15 residues. The V and J ends lost 0 bases and 4 bases respectively, with 10 bases between them. Germline CDR1 LNHNV, CDR2 YYDKDF (reference sequence).

In nucleotides, the CDR3 is TGTGCCAGCAGTAAAGGACTAGCGGTCTACGAGCAGTACTTC. This gives the protein CASSKGLAVYEQYF. The rearrangement links TRBV2 to TRBJ2-7; 10 bases are shared with TRBD2. This CDR3 has 14 residues. V trimming: 5 bases; J trimming: 3 bases; junction bases outside the gene matches: 4. Germline-derived CDR1 and CDR2 are SNHLY and FYNNEI.

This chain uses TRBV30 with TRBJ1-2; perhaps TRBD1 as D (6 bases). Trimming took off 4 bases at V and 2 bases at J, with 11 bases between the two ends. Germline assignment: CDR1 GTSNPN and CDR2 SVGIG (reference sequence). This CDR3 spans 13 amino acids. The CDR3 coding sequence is TGTGCCTGGATCCGGCAGGGGAACTATGGCTACACCTTC. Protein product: CAWIRQGNYGYTF. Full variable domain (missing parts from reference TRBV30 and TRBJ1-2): SQTIHQWPATLVQPVGSPLSLECTVEGTSNPNLYWYRQAAGRGLQLLFYSVGIGQISSEVPQNLSASRPQDRQFILSSKKLLLSDSGFYLCAWIRQGNYGYTFGSGTRLTVV.

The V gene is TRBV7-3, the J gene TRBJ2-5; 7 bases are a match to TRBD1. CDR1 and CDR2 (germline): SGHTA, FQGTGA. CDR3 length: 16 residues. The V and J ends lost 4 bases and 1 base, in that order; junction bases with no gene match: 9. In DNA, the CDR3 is TGTGCCAGCAGCTCTCACGACAGGGCCGGCCAAGAGACCCAGTACTTC. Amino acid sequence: CASSSHDRAGQETQYF.

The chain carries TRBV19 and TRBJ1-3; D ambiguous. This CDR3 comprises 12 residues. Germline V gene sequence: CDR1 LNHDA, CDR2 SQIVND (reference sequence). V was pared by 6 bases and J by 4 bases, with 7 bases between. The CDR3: CASRGGGNTIYF. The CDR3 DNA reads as TGTGCCAGTAGGGGAGGGGGAAACACCATATATTTT.

The CDR3 bases are TGTGCCAGCAGCCAAGGGGACAGGGGGCGCGAAGCTTTCTTT. The encoded protein is CASSQGDRGREAFF. The rearrangement links TRBV3-1 (or the pseudogene TRBV3-2) to TRBJ1-1; 12 nucleotides align to TRBD1. Trimming removed 1 base from V and 8 bases from J; junction bases left unmatched: 2. Germline V gene data show CDR1 as LGHDT and CDR2 as YNNKEL (reference sequence). The CDR3 has 14 residues.

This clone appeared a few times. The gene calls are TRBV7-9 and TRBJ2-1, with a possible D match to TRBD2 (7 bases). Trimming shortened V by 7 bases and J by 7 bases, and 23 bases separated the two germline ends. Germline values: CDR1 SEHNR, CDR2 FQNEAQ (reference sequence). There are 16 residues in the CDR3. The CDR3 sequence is CASTPPMGGASNEQFF. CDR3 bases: TGTGCCAGCACCCCACCAATGGGGGGGGCCTCGAATGAGCAGTTCTTC.

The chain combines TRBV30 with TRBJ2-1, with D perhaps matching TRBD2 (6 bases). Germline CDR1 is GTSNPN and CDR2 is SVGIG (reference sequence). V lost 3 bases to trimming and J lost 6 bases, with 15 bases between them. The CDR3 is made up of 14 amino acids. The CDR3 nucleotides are TGTGCCTGGAGGGAAGTGGGTAGCGGCAATGAGCAGTTCTTC. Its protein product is CAWREVGSGNEQFF.